The 26 T cell receptor beta chains below all came from one sample that was sequenced in a study of blood T cell repertoires in COVID-19. Here immunoSEQ multiplex PCR was the method, and the copy in TCRdb shows in-frame clones only, minus some. The sample has over 250,000 clones, around 90% seen once. The material sequenced was PBMCs or T cells enriched from blood (not recorded which). The receptors come from a woman in her 30s who had recovered from COVID-19.

In nucleotides, the CDR3 is TGTGCCAGCTCACCGCCGGGACAGGGATATTACGAGCAGTACTTC. Protein sequence: CASSPPGQGYYEQYF. The rearrangement joins TRBV18 to TRBJ2-7; 9 positions agree with TRBD1. The CDR3 has 15 amino acids. V shed 3 bases and J 4 bases; nucleotides not matched to a gene: 7. Germline loops: CDR1 KGHSH, CDR2 LQKENI.

This clone was counted once. The chain uses TRBV19 and TRBJ2-3; the D is unclear. In germline, CDR1 is LNHDA, CDR2 SQIVND (reference sequence). Trimming cost V 1 base and J 0 bases, with 5 bases left between them. The CDR3 has 14 residues. The CDR3 region has the DNA TGTGCCAGTAGTATAGTTGGCAGCACAGATACGCAGTATTTT. It yields the protein CASSIVGSTDTQYF.

The chain couples TRBV5-6 to TRBJ1-2; D is possibly TRBD1 (6 bases). Germline CDR1 reads SGHDT; CDR2 reads YYEEEE. V dropped 4 bases and J dropped 8 bases, with 18 bases sitting between them. This CDR3 has 14 amino acids. The CDR3 DNA is TGTGCCAGCAGCCTCTACCGACAGGCAGGGGGCTACACCTTC. This codes for CASSLYRQAGGYTF.

The rearrangement links TRBV9 to TRBJ2-7; 13 bases line up with TRBD2. The CDR3 consists of 16 residues. J gave up 2 bases and V 4 bases, and 6 bases lay outside the gene matches. The germline V gene has CDR1 SGDLS and CDR2 YYNGEE. The CDR3 region has the DNA TGTGCCAGCAGCCCTGGGACTAGCGGGGTTACCTACGAGCAGTACTTC. Encoded protein: CASSPGTSGVTYEQYF.

V is TRBV30 and J is TRBJ1-1, with a tentative D call TRBD1 (5 bases). The CDR3 consists of 19 residues. Per germline, CDR1 GTSNPN and CDR2 SVGIG (reference sequence). Trimming took off 4 bases at V and 2 bases at J, with 29 bases between the two ends. The CDR3 region has the DNA TGTGCCTGGACCGACCCTCGCCGGGGGAATGGGGTTAGAAACACTGAAGCTTTCTTT. Protein sequence: CAWTDPRRGNGVRNTEAFF. Full variable domain (outside the CDR3, taken from reference TRBV30 and TRBJ1-1): SQTIHQWPATLVQPVGSPLSLECTVEGTSNPNLYWYRQAAGRGLQLLFYSVGIGQISSEVPQNLSASRPQDRQFILSSKKLLLSDSGFYLCAWTDPRRGNGVRNTEAFFGQGTRLTVV.

The chain has TRBV11-2 and TRBJ1-1; weak D call: TRBD1 (5 bases). The germline V gene encodes CDR1 SGHAT and CDR2 FQNNGV. Trimming stripped 1 base from V and 3 bases from J, with 18 bases between. The CDR3 sequence is 17 residues long. The CDR3 nucleotides read TGTGCCAGCAGCTTAGGGTGGCAGGGCCTAGGAGACACTGAAGCTTTCTTT. This translates into CASSLGWQGLGDTEAFF.

V usage is TRBV7-3 and J usage is TRBJ2-1; 8 positions match TRBD2. The germline gives CDR1 SGHTA, CDR2 FQGTGA. Trimming at V came to 4 bases and at J to 6 bases, leaving 11 bases not matched to a gene. The CDR3 is made up of 16 amino acids. The CDR3 is CASSSLGREEGNEQFF. Written as DNA, the CDR3 is TGTGCCAGCAGCTCCCTCGGGCGGGAGGAGGGCAATGAGCAGTTCTTC.

The chain couples TRBV9 to TRBJ2-2; the D gene is possibly TRBD1 (5 bases). The CDR3 totals 12 residues. Between the trimmed V and J ends, which lost 4 bases and 6 bases, there was a span of 7 bases. The germline V gene has CDR1 SGDLS and CDR2 YYNGEE. Here the CDR3 DNA reads TGTGCCAGCAGCCCCAGGGCCGGGGAGCTGTTTTTT. It specifies CASSPRAGELFF. The whole variable domain, remainder taken from reference TRBV9 and TRBJ2-2, is DSGVTQTPKHLITATGQRVTLRCSPRSGDLSVYWYQQSLDQGLQFLIQYYNGEERAKGNILERFSAQQFPDLHSELNLSSLELGDSALYFCASSPRAGELFFGEGSRLTVL.

V is TRBV29-1 and J is TRBJ1-5; D gene ambiguous. CDR1 SQVTM and CDR2 ANQGSEA come from the germline V gene. This CDR3 contains 13 residues. The V end was cut by 6 bases, the J end by 4 bases, with 13 bases between. CDR3 loop: CSVKLTENQPQHF. The DNA for the CDR3 is TGCAGCGTGAAGCTCACTGAAAATCAGCCCCAGCATTTT.

In its sample, this clone was seen a few times. V is TRBV9 and J is TRBJ1-2, with D unclear. From germline, CDR1 is SGDLS and CDR2 YYNGEE. V was cut by 0 bases and J by 3 bases, with 9 bases left in between. The CDR3 is 14 residues long. The CDR3 loop reads CASSVDERYYGYTF. The CDR3 coding sequence is TGTGCCAGCAGCGTAGACGAACGGTACTATGGCTACACCTTC.

This clone was observed a single time. This chain uses TRBV5-1 with TRBJ1-1; 8 positions agree with TRBD1. J gave up 6 bases and V 0 bases, and 4 bases lay outside the gene matches. CDR3 length: 14 amino acids. Per the germline V gene, CDR1 is SGHRS and CDR2 is YFSETQ. This CDR3 reads CASSLGQGFAEAFF. Here the CDR3 DNA reads TGCGCCAGCAGCTTGGGACAGGGGTTTGCTGAAGCTTTCTTT.

This clone was observed a handful of times. This chain links TRBV4-3 with TRBJ1-1, with 7 bases lining up with TRBD1. V lost 0 bases and J lost 4; bases outside the gene matches: 5. CDR3 length: 15 residues. CDR1 is LGHNA and CDR2 is YSLEER in the germline V gene. CDR3 loop: CASSQDSAGGTEAFF. Here the CDR3 DNA reads TGCGCCAGCAGCCAAGATTCGGCAGGGGGCACTGAAGCTTTCTTT.

This clone turned up a few times. The rearrangement uses TRBV3-1 (or the pseudogene TRBV3-2) and TRBJ2-5; D call uncertain. The ends were cut back, 0 bases at V and 7 bases at J, with 12 bases in the middle. There are 14 residues in the CDR3. Germline V gene sequence: CDR1 LGHDT, CDR2 YNNKEL (reference sequence). This CDR3 is CASSQEEFERTQYF. The CDR3 bases are TGTGCCAGCAGCCAAGAGGAGTTTGAGCGGACCCAGTACTTC.

CDR3 in amino acids: CASSLYLTGKETQYF. Written as DNA, the CDR3 is TGTGCCAGCAGTTTATACCTAACGGGGAAAGAGACCCAGTACTTC. This chain joins TRBV28 and TRBJ2-5, with D perhaps TRBD2 (5 bases). Germline CDR1 is MDHEN and CDR2 is SYDVKM. V was pared by 1 base and J by 3 bases, with 12 bases between. This CDR3 is 15 amino acids long.

The rearrangement uses TRBV28 and TRBJ1-5; 10 nucleotides align to TRBD1. Germline trimming cut 2 bases from V and 9 bases from J; bases unmatched to any gene: 4. CDR1 is MDHEN and CDR2 is SYDVKM in the germline V gene. The length of the CDR3 is 14 residues. CDR3 residues: CASSLGTGVRPQHF. CDR3 bases: TGTGCCAGCAGTTTAGGGACAGGGGTTCGGCCCCAGCATTTT.

This sequence joins TRBV7-8 and TRBJ2-7, with 7 bases that match TRBD2. The CDR3 consists of 12 residues. The V gene end was trimmed by 0 bases and the J gene end by 7 bases; junction bases not matched to a gene: 0. Germline V gives CDR1 SGHVS, CDR2 FQNEAQ. Here the CDR3 DNA reads TGTGCCAGCAGCTTAGCGCGGGGGGAGCAGTACTTC. Encoded protein: CASSLARGEQYF.

This chain uses TRBV2 with TRBJ1-4; 10 bases map to TRBD1. Germline V gene lookup returns CDR1 SNHLY and CDR2 FYNNEI. The J segment lost 7 bases and the V segment lost 7 bases, leaving 6 bases of the junction unmatched. The CDR3 runs to 14 residues. The CDR3 DNA sequence: TGTGCCAGCAAAGATTGGACAGGGGGTGAAAAACTGTTTTTT. Amino acid sequence: CASKDWTGGEKLFF.

The CDR3 DNA sequence: TGTGCCAGCAGCCGAAGACGGCTAGCGGCTAAAGGCTCCTACAATGAGCAGTTCTTC. It specifies CASSRRRLAAKGSYNEQFF. The rearrangement joins TRBV7-8 to TRBJ2-1, with 7 bases identical to TRBD2. CDR3 length: 19 amino acids. Germline values: CDR1 SGHVS, CDR2 FQNEAQ. The J segment lost 0 bases and the V segment lost 5 bases, leaving 16 bases of the junction unmatched.

This chain joins TRBV28 and TRBJ2-1, with 7 bases fitting TRBD2. This CDR3 comprises 16 residues. Trimming at V came to 3 bases and at J to 1 base, leaving 6 bases not matched to a gene. Germline V CDR1 and CDR2: MDHEN, SYDVKM. The CDR3 reads CASSLGGGRSYNEQFF. The CDR3 coding sequence is TGTGCCAGCAGTTTGGGTGGCGGGAGATCCTACAATGAGCAGTTCTTC.

J is TRBJ2-5 and V is TRBV5-1; 7 bases line up with TRBD1. The junction had 7 bases not matched to a gene; V was cut back by 4 bases and J by 1 base. Looked up from germline, CDR1 is SGHRS and CDR2 is YFSETQ. This CDR3 spans 15 amino acids. The CDR3 DNA sequence: TGCGCCAGCAGCCCGGACAGGCGAATCCAAGAGACCCAGTACTTC. Its protein is CASSPDRRIQETQYF.

The rearrangement uses TRBV7-3 and TRBJ2-1; 7 positions match TRBD2. Germline V gene data show CDR1 as SGHTA and CDR2 as FQGTGA. The ends lost 5 bases at V and 4 bases at J; junction bases unmatched: 8. The CDR3 totals 15 residues. The CDR3 protein is CASSPAGTRYNEQFF. The CDR3 region has the DNA TGTGCCAGCAGCCCAGCGGGAACTAGGTACAATGAGCAGTTCTTC.

CDR3 in DNA: TGTGCCAGCAGCAACTTACGGAGCAACACTGAAGCTTTCTTT. Translated: CASSNLRSNTEAFF. The chain combines TRBV7-2 with TRBJ1-1; D gene uncertain. The CDR3 extends over 14 amino acids. CDR1 and CDR2 from the germline V gene are SGHTA and FQGNSA. V lost 5 bases to trimming and J lost 2 bases, with 12 bases between them.

The chain combines TRBV4-3 with TRBJ2-1, with D perhaps matching TRBD2 (6 bases). Germline loops: CDR1 LGHNA, CDR2 YSLEER. V gave up 1 base and J gave up 3 bases, with 10 bases separating them. The CDR3 spans 15 residues. The CDR3 nucleotides are TGCGCCAGCAGCCAAGGACTAGGGATCTACAATGAGCAGTTCTTC. Translating it yields CASSQGLGIYNEQFF.

The chain links TRBV5-4 to TRBJ2-1; D gene uncertain. The V and J ends lost 0 bases and 0 bases respectively, with 10 bases between them. CDR1 and CDR2 (germline): SGHNT, YYREEE (reference sequence). The CDR3 loop spans 16 amino acids. The CDR3 nucleotides read TGTGCCAGCAGCTTGGTCGCGCCAAGCTCCTACAATGAGCAGTTCTTC. Its translation is CASSLVAPSSYNEQFF.

V is TRBV7-9 and J is TRBJ2-7, with 9 bases matching TRBD1. J gave up 2 bases and V 3 bases, and 5 bases lay outside the gene matches. This CDR3 contains 15 residues. Germline V gene sequence: CDR1 SEHNR, CDR2 FQNEAQ (reference sequence). CDR3 region: CASSFSGQGTYEQYF. In nucleotides, the CDR3 is TGTGCCAGCAGCTTTTCTGGACAGGGGACCTACGAGCAGTACTTC. The whole variable domain, remainder taken from reference TRBV7-9 and TRBJ2-7, is DTGVSQNPRHKITKRGQNVTFRCDPISEHNRLYWYRQTLGQGPEFLTYFQNEAQLEKSRLLSDRFSAERPKGSFSTLEIQRTEQGDSAMYLCASSFSGQGTYEQYFGPGTRLTVT.

This chain connects TRBV5-1 to TRBJ1-3; 8 bases are shared with TRBD1. The V and J ends lost 3 bases and 0 bases, in that order; junction bases with no gene match: 5. The CDR3 extends over 16 amino acids. Looked up from germline, CDR1 is SGHRS and CDR2 is YFSETQ. The CDR3 sequence is CASSYSTGGSGNTIYF. Written as DNA, the CDR3 is TGCGCCAGCAGCTACTCAACAGGGGGCTCTGGAAACACCATATATTTT.